This T cell receptor beta chain is from a study of control samples from healthy donors and cancer patients. Clones were sequenced by immunoSEQ multiplex PCR, and TCRdb holds only the in-frame ones, with some missing. Of 110,000 or so clones in the sample, under 90% are singletons; the top ten hold under 15%. The material sequenced was blood. This TCR was recovered from a woman aged 45-59 years in good health.

The CDR3 loop reads CASSQDKQGGQPQHF. CDR3 DNA: TGCGCCAGCAGCCAAGATAAGCAGGGGGGGCAGCCCCAGCATTTT. This chain connects TRBV4-3 to TRBJ1-5; 7 bases are a match to TRBD1. The CDR3 covers 15 residues. CDR1 is LGHNA, CDR2 YSLEER, per germline. Trimming took 0 bases from V and 7 from J; bases not matched to a gene: 6.